The clone carrying this TCR beta chain was seen a single time. Using immunoSEQ multiplex PCR, the repertoire was profiled, and TCRdb retains in-frame clones only, with some absent. The data show roughly 280,000 clones, 90% seen once. The record originates from a study of blood T cell repertoires in COVID-19. The CDR3 is 13 amino acids. Germline V gives CDR1 MGHRA, CDR2 YSYEKL. Between the trimmed V and J ends, which lost 2 bases and 5 bases, there was a span of 10 bases. What was sequenced was PBMCs or T cells enriched from blood (not recorded which). The chain couples TRBV4-1 to TRBJ2-7; no reliable D call. The receptor was derived from a woman aged 25 to 39 with acute COVID-19. The DNA for the CDR3 is TGCGCCAGCAGCCAACTAGGTGTCGACGAGCAGTACTTC. Translation: CASSQLGVDEQYF.